This entry lists 3 T cell receptor beta chains sequenced from one sample in a study of T-cell memory formation after mild COVID-19. TCRdb fed the 5' RACE reads into MiXCR, producing one record per CDR3 protein. The table lists 450,000 to 650,000 distinct CDR3 sequences, around 17% of them singletons. The sequenced material came from PBMCs or a T cell subset sorted from them (not recorded which). All receptors come from an adult woman who had mild COVID-19 (a few samples of this study predate the infection). Cell type and time point are not known.

The chain combines TRBV7-2 with TRBJ2-7, with 7 bases matching TRBD2. This CDR3 region has 14 residues. V lost 3 bases to trimming and J lost 2 bases; unmatched junction nucleotides: 4. Per germline, CDR1 SGHTA and CDR2 FQGNSA. CDR3 coding DNA: TGTGCCAGCAGCTTTAGCGGGTTCCCCTACGAGCAGTACTTC. Its translation is CASSFSGFPYEQYF.

The chain combines TRBV5-1 with TRBJ2-3; D is tentatively TRBD1 or TRBD2 (6 bases each). Germline V gives CDR1 SGHRS, CDR2 YFSETQ. CDR3 length: 16 amino acids. V lost 1 base and J lost 3, with 15 bases in between. The CDR3: CASSLFGRGGTDTQYF. The CDR3 DNA reads as TGCGCCAGCAGCTTGTTCGGCAGGGGAGGAACAGATACGCAGTATTTT.

In nucleotides, the CDR3 is TGTGCCAGCAGCCCCGGGACAGGGGCCCAAGAGACCCAGTACTTC. It is translated as CASSPGTGAQETQYF. This chain joins TRBV7-9 and TRBJ2-5; 10 bases agree with TRBD1. CDR3 length equals 15 residues. V dropped 5 bases and J dropped 1; count of bases not matched to a gene: 4. CDR1 and CDR2 (germline): SEHNR, FQNEAQ (reference sequence).